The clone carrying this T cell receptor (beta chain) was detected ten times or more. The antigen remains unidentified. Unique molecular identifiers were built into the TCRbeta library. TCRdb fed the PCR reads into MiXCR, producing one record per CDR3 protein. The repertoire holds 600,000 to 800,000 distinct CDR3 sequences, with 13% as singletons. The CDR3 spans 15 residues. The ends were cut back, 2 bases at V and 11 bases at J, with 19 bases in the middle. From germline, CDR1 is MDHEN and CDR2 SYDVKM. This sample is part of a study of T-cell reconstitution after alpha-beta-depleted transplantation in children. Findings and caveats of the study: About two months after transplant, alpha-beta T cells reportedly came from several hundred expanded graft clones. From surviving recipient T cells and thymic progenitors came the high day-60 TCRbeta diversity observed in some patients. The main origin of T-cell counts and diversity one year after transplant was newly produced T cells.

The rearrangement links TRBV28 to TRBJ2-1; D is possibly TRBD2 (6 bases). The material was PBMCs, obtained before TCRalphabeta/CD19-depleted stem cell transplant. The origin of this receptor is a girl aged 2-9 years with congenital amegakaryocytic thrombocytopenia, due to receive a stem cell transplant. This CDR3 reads CASSLQGTYSMKQFF. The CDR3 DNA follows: TGTGCCAGCAGTTTACAAGGGACTTATTCAATGAAGCAGTTCTTC.